This passage covers 18 T cell receptor beta chains from one sample sequenced in a study of beta chain features in type 1 diabetes. Overall study results and limits: Type 1 diabetes patients had TCRB CDR3s that were shorter (moderately but significantly so) in all four CD4+ subsets.

Their cognate antigens are unknown. Expressed TCRB transcripts got sequenced, as all isolated RNA was reverse transcribed. Produced via immunoSEQ multiplex PCR; TCRdb's table is partial and in-frame only. This table holds about 120,000 clones, less than 20% found once. Specimen: central memory CD4+ T cells from blood. The receptors derive from a man aged 30 to 45 with type 1 diabetes.

This chain connects TRBV15 to TRBJ2-7, with 9 bases fitting TRBD1. V lost 0 bases to trimming and J lost 9 bases; unmatched junction nucleotides: 12. Germline V gives CDR1 LNHNV, CDR2 YYDKDF (reference sequence). This CDR3 comprises 16 residues. The CDR3 DNA reads TGTGCCACCAGCAGAGATAAAGGACAGGGGCAAAGGGGGCAGTACTTC. This codes for CATSRDKGQGQRGQYF. The full variable domain, with the rest looked up from reference TRBV15 and TRBJ2-7, is DAMVIQNPRYQVTQFGKPVTLSCSQTLNHNVMYWYQQKSSQAPKLLFHYYDKDFNNEADTPDNFQSRRPNTSFCFLDIRSPGLGDTAMYLCATSRDKGQGQRGQYFGPGTRLTVT.

This clone was seen a handful of times. The rearrangement links TRBV21-1 to TRBJ2-1; the table assigns TRBD2, which was not confirmed against the DNA. TRBV21-1 is a pseudogene. The CDR3 spans 16 residues. CDR3 bases: TGTGCCAGCAGCAAGTCGAACCCCACTATCAACAATGAGCAGTTCTTC. Its protein is CASSKSNPTINNEQFF.

This clone was observed a handful of times. The chain combines TRBV7-8 with TRBJ1-2; the D is unclear. The V and J ends lost 1 base and 6 bases respectively, with 12 bases between them. The CDR3 is 14 residues long. Germline CDR1 SGHVS, CDR2 FQNEAQ. CDR3 bases: TGTGCCAGCAGCTTAGGGCCCCAGGCCGATGGCTACACCTTC. It is translated as CASSLGPQADGYTF.

CDR3 loop: CASSLQEGSYEQYF. The CDR3 DNA is TGTGCCAGCAGCTTACAGGAAGGTTCCTACGAGCAGTACTTC. The J gene is TRBJ2-7, the V gene TRBV7-9; D unclear. Looked up from germline, CDR1 is SEHNR and CDR2 is FQNEAQ (reference sequence). V was trimmed by 2 bases and J by 1 base, leaving 9 bases between them. The CDR3 extends over 14 amino acids. Using reference TRBV7-9 and TRBJ2-7 for the parts outside the CDR3, the full variable domain is DTGVSQNPRHKITKRGQNVTFRCDPISEHNRLYWYRQTLGQGPEFLTYFQNEAQLEKSRLLSDRFSAERPKGSFSTLEIQRTEQGDSAMYLCASSLQEGSYEQYFGPGTRLTVT.

CDR3 nucleotides: TGTGCCAGCAGCATCGAGCCGTCCAGGGTTGGAAAGACCCAGTACTTC. Translating gives CASSIEPSRVGKTQYF. J is TRBJ2-5 and V is TRBV5-8, with D possibly matching TRBD1 (5 bases). Per germline, CDR1 SGHTS and CDR2 YDEGEE. The CDR3 consists of 16 residues. V was cut by 4 bases and J by 6 bases, with 22 bases left in between.

This chain uses TRBV29-1 with TRBJ2-1, with D possibly being TRBD1 (6 bases). Deletions cut 0 bases from V and 2 bases from J, with 11 bases between. CDR1 is SQVTM, CDR2 ANQGSEA, per germline. The CDR3 totals 15 residues. The CDR3 DNA sequence: TGCAGCGTTGAAGAATTGGACAGAACCTACAATGAGCAGTTCTTC. Residues: CSVEELDRTYNEQFF.

This clone was observed a handful of times. V and J are TRBV20-1 and TRBJ1-2; no reliable D call. This CDR3 comprises 11 residues. V was shortened by 0 bases and J by 6 bases, with 5 bases between the two germline ends. Germline CDR1 and CDR2: DFQATT and SNEGSKA (reference sequence). The CDR3 sequence is CSARDWDGYTF. DNA for the CDR3: TGCAGTGCTAGAGATTGGGATGGCTACACCTTC.

The chain is built from TRBV25-1 and TRBJ1-2; D is undetermined. This CDR3 is built from 12 residues. The V end was cut by 8 bases, the J end by 8 bases, with 15 bases between. Germline values: CDR1 MGHDK, CDR2 SYGVNS. DNA for the CDR3: TGTGCCAGCGGTAGAAGACAAGGGGGCTACACCTTC. It encodes CASGRRQGGYTF.

The CDR3 sequence: CASSLSVGGANVLTF. The CDR3 DNA reads as TGTGCCAGCAGTTTGTCCGTTGGTGGGGCCAACGTCCTGACTTTC. The chain uses TRBV28 and TRBJ2-6; D is ambiguous. V was pared by 3 bases and J by 3 bases, with 9 bases between. The CDR3 extends over 15 amino acids. Germline assignment: CDR1 MDHEN and CDR2 SYDVKM.

This clone has at least ten counts. V is TRBV7-7 and J is TRBJ2-6, with unresolved D. With 1 base removed from V and 6 bases from J, the gap between germline ends came to 13 bases. The CDR3 is 16 residues long. Per germline, CDR1 SSHAT and CDR2 FNYEAQ (reference sequence). The CDR3 reads CASSLDSAGEANVLTF. In DNA, the CDR3 is TGTGCCAGCAGCTTAGACAGCGCTGGGGAGGCCAACGTCCTGACTTTC.

There are a few counts of this clone. The rearrangement joins TRBV29-1 to TRBJ1-2; the D is unclear. Germline-derived CDR1 and CDR2 are SQVTM and ANQGSEA. Deletions cut 1 base from V and 0 bases from J, with 15 bases between. There are 16 residues in the CDR3. The CDR3 loop is CSVEGSPGAANYGYTF. CDR3 DNA sequence: TGCAGCGTTGAAGGATCCCCAGGTGCAGCTAACTATGGCTACACCTTC. Full variable domain (remainder filled in from reference TRBV29-1 and TRBJ1-2): SAVISQKPSRDICQRGTSLTIQCQVDSQVTMMFWYRQQPGQSLTLIATANQGSEATYESGFVIDKFPISRPNLTFSTLTVSNMSPEDSSIYLCSVEGSPGAANYGYTFGSGTRLTVV.

As to this clone: At the DNA level, this CDR3 is encoded by other sequences in the same sample as well. The chain employs TRBV5-1 and TRBJ2-5; D not resolved. The CDR3 length is 11 residues. Germline values: CDR1 SGHRS, CDR2 YFSETQ. Trimming cost V 4 bases and J 2 bases, with 3 bases left between them. In nucleotides, the CDR3 is TGCGCCAGCAGCCTACAAGAGACCCAGTACTTC. It specifies CASSLQETQYF. Combining the CDR3 with reference TRBV5-1 and TRBJ2-5 gives the whole variable domain KAGVTQTPRYLIKTRGQQVTLSCSPISGHRSVSWYQQTPGQGLQFLFEYFSETQRNKGNFPGRFSGRQFSNSRSEMNVSTLELGDSALYLCASSLQETQYFGPGTRLLVL.

The J gene is TRBJ1-5, the V gene TRBV18; TRBD1 agrees at 7 bases. This CDR3 is built from 15 residues. Germline assignment: CDR1 KGHSH and CDR2 LQKENI. The J segment lost 2 bases and the V segment lost 3 bases, leaving 4 bases of the junction unmatched. CDR3 residues: CASSPQGGGNQPQHF. The CDR3 region has the DNA TGTGCCAGCTCACCCCAGGGGGGAGGCAATCAGCCCCAGCATTTT.

This chain links TRBV5-1 with TRBJ2-3, with D unresolved. CDR1 and CDR2 from the germline V gene are SGHRS and YFSETQ. This CDR3 spans 15 amino acids. Between the trimmed V and J ends, which lost 0 bases and 4 bases, there was a span of 12 bases. The CDR3 DNA reads as TGCGCCAGCAGCTTGGGGGCTGGGGTCCCAGATACGCAGTATTTT. Its translation: CASSLGAGVPDTQYF. Variable domain in full (rest from reference TRBV5-1 and TRBJ2-3): KAGVTQTPRYLIKTRGQQVTLSCSPISGHRSVSWYQQTPGQGLQFLFEYFSETQRNKGNFPGRFSGRQFSNSRSEMNVSTLELGDSALYLCASSLGAGVPDTQYFGPGTRLTVL.

The rearrangement links TRBV16 to TRBJ2-1, with 9 bases identical to TRBD1. Looked up from germline, CDR1 is KGHSY and CDR2 is FQNENV. There are 17 residues in the CDR3. V shed 4 bases and J 7 bases; nucleotides not matched to a gene: 14. CDR3 coding DNA: TGTGCCAGCAGCCCCATCAAAGGAACAGGGGGCTCGAATGAGCAGTTCTTC. It specifies CASSPIKGTGGSNEQFF.

In its sample, this clone was seen a few times. This chain joins TRBV4-3 and TRBJ2-1; 7 bases agree with TRBD1. With 5 bases clipped from V and 4 bases from J, the junction kept 5 bases outside the gene matches. The CDR3 has 14 residues. Germline lookup yields CDR1 LGHNA and CDR2 YSLEER. CDR3 loop: CASSLNRGYNEQFF. The CDR3 region has the DNA TGCGCCAGCAGCTTAAACAGGGGATACAATGAGCAGTTCTTC.

The chain joins TRBV6-5 to TRBJ1-1; D is possibly TRBD1 (5 bases). CDR1 and CDR2 from the germline V gene are MNHEY and SVGAGI. V shed 6 bases and J shed 5 bases, with 16 bases lying between them. This CDR3 region has 14 residues. This chain's CDR3 is CASSPTGSKTEAFF. The CDR3 DNA follows: TGTGCCAGCAGCCCAACAGGCTCCAAGACTGAAGCTTTCTTT.

This clone has just a few counts. The V call is TRBV4-2, the J call TRBJ2-1; possibly TRBD1 for D (6 bases). The germline gives CDR1 LGHNA, CDR2 YNFKEQ. The CDR3 has 16 amino acids. The V end lost 1 base, the J end lost 2 bases, and 12 bases lay between the germline ends. The CDR3 reads CASSQASQGTYNEQFF. The CDR3 DNA reads TGTGCCAGCAGCCAAGCGTCGCAGGGGACCTACAATGAGCAGTTCTTC.